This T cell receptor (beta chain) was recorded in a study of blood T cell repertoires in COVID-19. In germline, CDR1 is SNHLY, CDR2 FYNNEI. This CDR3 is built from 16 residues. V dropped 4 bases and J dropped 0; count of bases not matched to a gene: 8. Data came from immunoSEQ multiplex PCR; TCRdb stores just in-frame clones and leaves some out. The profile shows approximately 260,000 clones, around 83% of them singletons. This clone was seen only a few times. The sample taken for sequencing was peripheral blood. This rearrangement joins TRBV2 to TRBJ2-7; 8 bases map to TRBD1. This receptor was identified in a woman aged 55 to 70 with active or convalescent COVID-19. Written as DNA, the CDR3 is TGTGCCAGCAGTGTTGACAGGGGACAATACTCCTACGAGCAGTACTTC. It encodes CASSVDRGQYSYEQYF.